The clone carrying this TCR beta chain was observed many times. Its antigen is still unknown. Sequencing ends 3 residues short of the CDR3 end; the germline J gene provides the rest. The sample originates from a study of T cell clonality in common variable immunodeficiency. V gave up 3 bases and J gave up 3 bases; unmatched junction bases: 12. CDR1 is MGHRA, CDR2 YSYEKL, per germline. The CDR3 runs to 18 residues. Using immunoSEQ multiplex PCR, the repertoire was profiled, and TCRdb retains in-frame clones only, with some absent. The sample shows fewer than 75,000 clones, no singletons; the ten largest hold 1.7%. General study points: What drives increased CVID clonality needs T cell subpopulation sequencing.

This receptor was obtained from a person aged 18 to 70 in good health. This chain connects TRBV4-1 to TRBJ2-3; the match to TRBD2 covers 10 bases. The sequenced sample was peripheral blood mononuclear cells. The CDR3 loop reads CASSQTPPSGGLTDTQYF. Incomplete CDR3 DNA: TGCGCCAGCAGCCAGACCCCCCCTAGCGGGGGTTTAACAGATACG.